This passage covers 32 T cell receptor beta chains from one sample sequenced in a study of OX40 agonist ivuxolimab in advanced cancers. Method: immunoSEQ multiplex PCR; TCRdb's copy keeps in-frame clones and lacks some. The data hold approximately 17,000 clones, with roughly 84% observed a single time. Sequenced material: CD4+ or CD8+ T cells sorted from blood, taken in a trial of the OX40 agonist ivuxolimab. These receptor sequences come from an adult with an advanced solid tumor such as melanoma, head and neck, liver or kidney cancer.

The chain couples TRBV4-2 to TRBJ1-4; TRBD1 agrees at 7 bases. CDR1 LGHNA and CDR2 YNFKEQ come from the germline V gene. Unmatched junction bases numbered 4, after V lost 5 bases and J lost 1 base. This CDR3 has 15 amino acids. CDR3: CASSGNRGTNEKLFF. For the CDR3, the DNA is TGTGCCAGCAGCGGAAACAGGGGAACTAATGAAAAACTGTTTTTT.

The chain links TRBV5-1 to TRBJ1-3; TRBD1 aligns across 9 bases. The CDR3 has 14 residues. Trimming took 4 bases from V and 3 from J; bases not matched to a gene: 2. Germline CDR1 and CDR2: SGHRS and YFSETQ. For the CDR3, the DNA is TGCGCCAGCAGCCAGGGACAGGGTGGAAACACCATATATTTT. This codes for CASSQGQGGNTIYF.

The V and J genes are TRBV7-7 and TRBJ2-2, with no clear D. V dropped 5 bases and J dropped 5 bases, with 12 bases sitting between them. Germline V lookup: CDR1 SSHAT, CDR2 FNYEAQ (reference sequence). The CDR3 is 14 amino acids. DNA for the CDR3: TGTGCCAGCAGCCTAATAATGAGTACCGGGGAGCTGTTTTTT. Protein product: CASSLIMSTGELFF. Drawing the rest from reference TRBV7-7 and TRBJ2-2, the complete variable domain is GAGVSQSPRYKVTKRGQDVTLRCDPISSHATLYWYQQALGQGPEFLTYFNYEAQPDKSGLPSDRFSAERPEGSISTLTIQRTEQRDSAMYRCASSLIMSTGELFFGEGSRLTVL.

The CDR3 loop is CASSQGREETQYF. The CDR3 DNA reads as TGTGCCAGCAGCCAAGGGCGGGAGGAGACCCAGTACTTC. The V call is TRBV16, the J call TRBJ2-5, with 7 bases that match TRBD2. This CDR3 comprises 13 residues. Germline trimming cut 2 bases from V and 5 bases from J; bases unmatched to any gene: 2. CDR1 is KGHSY, CDR2 FQNENV, per germline.

The chain is built from TRBV6-5 and TRBJ2-2, with 7 nucleotides matching TRBD1. V shed 7 bases, J shed 6 bases, and the junction held 11 bases outside the gene matches. Germline CDR1 is MNHEY and CDR2 is SVGAGI. The CDR3 has 15 amino acids. The CDR3 DNA is TGTGCCAGCACTAGGGCAGGGGGTCCTTCCGGGGAGCTGTTTTTT. The encoded protein is CASTRAGGPSGELFF.

The V call is TRBV12-5, the J call TRBJ2-2; TRBD2 aligns across 12 bases. The germline CDR1 and CDR2 sequences are LGHNT and FRNRAP. CDR3 length: 17 amino acids. The J segment lost 4 bases and the V segment lost 2 bases, leaving 5 bases of the junction unmatched. CDR3 protein: CASGLPPGLAGTGELFF. The CDR3 bases are TGTGCTAGTGGTTTGCCCCCGGGACTAGCGGGCACCGGGGAGCTGTTTTTT.

V gene TRBV10-3 combines with J gene TRBJ2-7, with 7 bases aligning to TRBD1. The CDR3 consists of 14 residues. The V gene's germline CDR1 is ENHRY and CDR2 SYGVKD. Trimming cost V 6 bases and J 0 bases; bases outside gene matches: 5. The DNA for the CDR3 is TGTGCCATCAGCGGACAGGAGAACTCCTACGAGCAGTACTTC. Its protein product is CAISGQENSYEQYF.

The chain employs TRBV9 and TRBJ2-3, with D possibly TRBD2 on 6 matching bases. The germline gives CDR1 SGDLS, CDR2 YYNGEE. The CDR3 runs to 14 residues. The V end was cut by 0 bases, the J end by 4 bases, with 9 bases between. CDR3 sequence: CASSVGGAADTQYF. The CDR3 bases are TGTGCCAGCAGCGTAGGCGGGGCGGCAGATACGCAGTATTTT.

This chain links TRBV7-3 with TRBJ1-1; a weak D match, TRBD1 (5 bases). Germline values: CDR1 SGHTA, CDR2 FQGTGA. CDR3 length equals 15 residues. V lost 5 bases and J 6 bases, leaving 19 bases between the germline ends. CDR3 in amino acids: CASSEIGANPAEAFF. DNA for the CDR3: TGTGCCAGCAGCGAAATTGGGGCAAATCCCGCTGAAGCTTTCTTT.

The chain links TRBV4-1 to TRBJ2-7; TRBD2 matches at 8 bases. The CDR3 runs 17 residues. Germline CDR1 reads MGHRA; CDR2 reads YSYEKL. Trimming removed 0 bases from V and 7 bases from J; junction bases left unmatched: 14. This CDR3 is CASSQESGGPRGGEQYF. CDR3 coding DNA: TGCGCCAGCAGCCAAGAGAGCGGGGGCCCTCGGGGGGGAGAGCAGTACTTC.

This chain connects TRBV7-6 to TRBJ2-3; D remains ambiguous. This CDR3 is built from 14 residues. Trimming left V 5 bases short and J 3 bases short, with 12 bases between. Germline lookup yields CDR1 SGHVS and CDR2 FNYEAQ. Here the CDR3 reads CASSPLGGTDTQYF. The CDR3, as DNA: TGTGCCAGCAGCCCTCTGGGTGGGACAGATACGCAGTATTTT.

This clone was recorded only once. This chain connects TRBV27 to TRBJ2-3; maybe TRBD2 (6 bases). Looked up from germline, CDR1 is MNHEY and CDR2 is SMNVEV (reference sequence). The CDR3 loop spans 14 amino acids. V lost 3 bases and J 1 base, leaving 8 bases between the germline ends. The CDR3 coding sequence is TGTGCCAGCAGTTTCGGACTACGCACAGATACGCAGTATTTT. This codes for CASSFGLRTDTQYF.

The rearrangement uses TRBV5-8 and TRBJ2-1; D may be TRBD1 (5 bases). The V end lost 0 bases, the J end lost 5 bases, and 15 bases lay between the germline ends. The CDR3 has 16 residues. Germline V gene data show CDR1 as SGHTS and CDR2 as YDEGEE. The chain's CDR3 is CASSLASLGRHNEQFF. CDR3 nucleotides: TGTGCCAGCAGCTTGGCGTCTTTGGGGCGGCACAATGAGCAGTTCTTC.

The chain links TRBV6-5 to TRBJ1-2; weak D call: TRBD1 (5 bases). The length of the CDR3 is 13 residues. CDR1 and CDR2 from the germline V gene are MNHEY and SVGAGI. V was shortened by 0 bases and J by 7 bases, with 9 bases between the two germline ends. CDR3 nucleotides: TGTGCCAGCAGTTACTCAAACGGGGCTGGCTACACCTTC. As protein: CASSYSNGAGYTF.

This chain joins TRBV18 and TRBJ2-7, with unresolved D. Trimming took off 0 bases at V and 2 bases at J, with 5 bases between the two ends. This CDR3 contains 13 residues. Germline V gives CDR1 KGHSH, CDR2 LQKENI. The CDR3 bases are TGTGCCAGCTCACCACCAGGCCCCTACGAGCAGTACTTC. It is translated as CASSPPGPYEQYF.

The V gene is TRBV15, the J gene TRBJ2-6, with D uncertain. The V end was cut by 2 bases, the J end by 1 base, with 6 bases between. This CDR3 has 15 residues. Germline CDR1 reads LNHNV; CDR2 reads YYDKDF (reference sequence). Here the CDR3 reads CATSRSGSGANVLTF. In DNA, the CDR3 is TGTGCCACCAGCAGATCAGGATCTGGGGCCAACGTCCTGACTTTC.

J is TRBJ2-7 and V is TRBV19; no clear D. The CDR3 totals 14 residues. Germline V gives CDR1 LNHDA, CDR2 SQIVND (reference sequence). With 1 base removed from V and 5 bases from J, the gap between germline ends came to 12 bases. CDR3 sequence reads: CASSIANYFDEQYF. The CDR3 nucleotides read TGTGCCAGTAGTATAGCAAACTATTTCGACGAGCAGTACTTC.

The V and J genes are TRBV28 and TRBJ1-5; D not resolved. Germline values: CDR1 MDHEN, CDR2 SYDVKM. The CDR3 is made up of 15 amino acids. V was pared by 1 base and J by 7 bases, with 14 bases between. DNA for the CDR3: TGTGCCAGCAGTTTATTTCCGGTTTCGCGGCAGCCCCAGCATTTT. This translates into CASSLFPVSRQPQHF.

V and J are TRBV19 and TRBJ1-2, with 9 positions matching TRBD1. Germline values: CDR1 LNHDA, CDR2 SQIVND (reference sequence). CDR3 length: 16 residues. With 2 bases clipped from V and 8 bases from J, the junction kept 12 bases outside the gene matches. The CDR3 spells CASSIQGTGGVQGYTF. For the CDR3, the DNA is TGTGCCAGTAGTATACAAGGCACAGGGGGCGTCCAAGGCTACACCTTC.

The sample holds one count of this clone. The chain recombines TRBV6-5 with TRBJ1-2; D is ambiguous. Germline V gene sequence: CDR1 MNHEY, CDR2 SVGAGI. V was cut by 2 bases and J by 5 bases, with 15 bases left in between. CDR3 size: 15 residues. The CDR3 DNA reads TGTGCCAGCAGTTACCAGGACCAGGTGGGGTATGGCTACACCTTC. Protein product: CASSYQDQVGYGYTF.

The chain's CDR3 is CASSHTGSDYGYTF. The CDR3 DNA sequence: TGTGCCAGCAGTCACACAGGGTCGGACTATGGCTACACCTTC. This chain joins TRBV6-4 and TRBJ1-2, with a possible D match to TRBD1 (6 bases). From germline, CDR1 is MRHNA and CDR2 SNTAGT. The CDR3 extends over 14 amino acids. Trimming removed 5 bases at V and 3 bases at J, with 13 bases between.

This clone has only a few counts. The V gene is TRBV9, the J gene TRBJ2-2; 12 bases map to TRBD2. This CDR3 has 15 amino acids. The germline gives CDR1 SGDLS, CDR2 YYNGEE. V was pared by 4 bases and J by 5 bases, with 3 bases of the junction left unmatched. In DNA form, the CDR3 reads TGTGCCAGCAGCCCCACTAGCGGGGGGACCGGGGAGCTGTTTTTT. It translates to CASSPTSGGTGELFF.

The chain employs TRBV11-3 and TRBJ1-3, with 10 bases lining up with TRBD1. Germline V gene lookup returns CDR1 SGHNT and CDR2 YENEEA. This CDR3 spans 15 amino acids. The junction had 5 bases not matched to a gene; V was cut back by 5 bases and J by 4 bases. Here the CDR3 reads CASSPGQGPGNTIYF. In DNA, the CDR3 is TGTGCCAGCAGCCCGGGACAGGGGCCCGGAAACACCATATATTTT.

This chain links TRBV4-1 with TRBJ1-5, with D tentatively TRBD1 (6 bases). Germline CDR1 reads MGHRA; CDR2 reads YSYEKL. This CDR3 spans 16 amino acids. The V end was cut by 0 bases, the J end by 5 bases, with 14 bases between. For the CDR3, the DNA is TGCGCCAGCAGCCAAGACTACGGACAGAGTTATCAGCCCCAGCATTTT. It encodes CASSQDYGQSYQPQHF.

This sequence joins TRBV15 and TRBJ2-5; D not certain. Germline V gene lookup returns CDR1 LNHNV and CDR2 YYDKDF (reference sequence). Trimming took off 1 base at V and 5 bases at J, with 5 bases between the two ends. This CDR3 region has 12 residues. CDR3 DNA: TGTGCCACCAGCAGAGCTTTGGAGACCCAGTACTTC. This encodes CATSRALETQYF. The entire variable domain, with the rest obtained from reference TRBV15 and TRBJ2-5, is as follows: DAMVIQNPRYQVTQFGKPVTLSCSQTLNHNVMYWYQQKSSQAPKLLFHYYDKDFNNEADTPDNFQSRRPNTSFCFLDIRSPGLGDTAMYLCATSRALETQYFGPGTRLLVL.

This clone was seen a single time. The chain is built from TRBV6-1 and TRBJ1-5, with D perhaps TRBD1 (5 bases). V was clipped by 10 bases and J by 3 bases, with 13 bases between them. The CDR3 spans 13 residues. CDR1 and CDR2 (germline): MNHNS, SASEGT. CDR3 loop: CAITRQINQPQHF. The CDR3, as DNA: TGTGCCATCACTAGACAGATCAATCAGCCCCAGCATTTT.

V and J are TRBV5-1 and TRBJ2-3, with 8 nucleotides matching TRBD2. V shed 2 bases and J 3 bases; nucleotides not matched to a gene: 8. Germline CDR1 SGHRS, CDR2 YFSETQ. The CDR3 totals 16 residues. DNA of the CDR3: TGCGCCAGCAGCTTAAACCCGGGACTAGAAACAGATACGCAGTATTTT. Its translation: CASSLNPGLETDTQYF.

V gene TRBV9 combines with J gene TRBJ2-2, with D possibly called TRBD1 or TRBD2 (5 bases each). Per germline, CDR1 SGDLS and CDR2 YYNGEE. The CDR3 totals 15 residues. Trimming pared 2 bases from V and 1 base from J, leaving 9 bases between. The CDR3 bases are TGTGCCAGCAGCGTTAATGGGGGGAACACCGGGGAGCTGTTTTTT. Its translation is CASSVNGGNTGELFF.

This clone has a handful of counts. The chain recombines TRBV7-9 with TRBJ2-7; TRBD1 matches 7 bases. The V segment lost 5 bases and the J segment 6 bases; nucleotides outside the gene matches: 7. Germline V gene sequence: CDR1 SEHNR, CDR2 FQNEAQ (reference sequence). CDR3 length: 13 residues. The CDR3 DNA follows: TGTGCCAGCAGCGAGACAGGGAAGCTCGAGCAGTACTTC. The encoded protein is CASSETGKLEQYF.

The rearrangement links TRBV29-1 to TRBJ1-1; TRBD1 matches 7 bases. Germline-derived CDR1 and CDR2 are SQVTM and ANQGSEA. The ends lost 4 bases at V and 5 bases at J; junction bases unmatched: 4. The CDR3 has 12 amino acids. The CDR3 is CSVGQGGTEAFF. DNA for the CDR3: TGCAGCGTTGGACAGGGCGGTACTGAAGCTTTCTTT. Full variable domain (outside the CDR3, taken from reference TRBV29-1 and TRBJ1-1): SAVISQKPSRDICQRGTSLTIQCQVDSQVTMMFWYRQQPGQSLTLIATANQGSEATYESGFVIDKFPISRPNLTFSTLTVSNMSPEDSSIYLCSVGQGGTEAFFGQGTRLTVV.

This rearrangement joins TRBV18 to TRBJ2-7, with TRBD1 as a possible D gene (7 bases). This CDR3 spans 14 amino acids. Germline loops: CDR1 KGHSH, CDR2 LQKENI. V was trimmed by 3 bases and J by 7 bases, leaving 16 bases between them. CDR3 sequence (DNA): TGTGCCAGCTCACCGCGGGACAGATGGGGGGAGCAGTACTTC. It codes for CASSPRDRWGEQYF.

The chain combines TRBV6-1 with TRBJ2-3, with 10 bases that match TRBD2. The CDR3 totals 16 residues. Germline assignment: CDR1 MNHNS and CDR2 SASEGT. Trimming took 4 bases from V and 0 from J; bases not matched to a gene: 4. CDR3 in DNA: TGTGCCAGCAGTGTGACTAGCGGGTCTAGCACAGATACGCAGTATTTT. Encoded protein: CASSVTSGSSTDTQYF.